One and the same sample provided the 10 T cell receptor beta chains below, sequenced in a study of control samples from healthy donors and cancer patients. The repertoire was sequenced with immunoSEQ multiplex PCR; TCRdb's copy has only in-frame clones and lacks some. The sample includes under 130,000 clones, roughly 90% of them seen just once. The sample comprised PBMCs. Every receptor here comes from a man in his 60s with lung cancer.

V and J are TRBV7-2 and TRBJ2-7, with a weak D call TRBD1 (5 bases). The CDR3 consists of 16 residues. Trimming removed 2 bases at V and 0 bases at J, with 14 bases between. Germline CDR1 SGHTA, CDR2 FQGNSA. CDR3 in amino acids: CASSLMDIPSSYEQYF. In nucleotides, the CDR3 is TGTGCCAGCAGCTTAATGGACATACCGAGCTCCTACGAGCAGTACTTC.

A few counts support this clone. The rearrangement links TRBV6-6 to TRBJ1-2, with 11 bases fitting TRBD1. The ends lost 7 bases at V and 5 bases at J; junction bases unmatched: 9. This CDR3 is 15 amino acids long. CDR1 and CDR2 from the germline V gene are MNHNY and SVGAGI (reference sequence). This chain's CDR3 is CASISGTGGRYGYTF. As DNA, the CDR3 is TGTGCCAGCATTTCAGGGACAGGGGGACGTTATGGCTACACCTTC.

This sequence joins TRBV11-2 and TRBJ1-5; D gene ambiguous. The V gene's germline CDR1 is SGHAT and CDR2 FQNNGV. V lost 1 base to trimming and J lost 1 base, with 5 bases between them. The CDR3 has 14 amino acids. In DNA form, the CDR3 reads TGTGCCAGCAGCTTAGTCCAGAGCAATCAGCCCCAGCATTTT. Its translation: CASSLVQSNQPQHF.

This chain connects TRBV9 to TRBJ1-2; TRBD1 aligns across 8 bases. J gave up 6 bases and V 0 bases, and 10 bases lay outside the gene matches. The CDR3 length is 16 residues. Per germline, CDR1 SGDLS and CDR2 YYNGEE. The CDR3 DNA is TGTGCCAGCAGCGTAGTCCGACAGGGGATGGAGGATGGCTACACCTTC. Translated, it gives CASSVVRQGMEDGYTF. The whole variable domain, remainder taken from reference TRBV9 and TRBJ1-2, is DSGVTQTPKHLITATGQRVTLRCSPRSGDLSVYWYQQSLDQGLQFLIQYYNGEERAKGNILERFSAQQFPDLHSELNLSSLELGDSALYFCASSVVRQGMEDGYTFGSGTRLTVV.

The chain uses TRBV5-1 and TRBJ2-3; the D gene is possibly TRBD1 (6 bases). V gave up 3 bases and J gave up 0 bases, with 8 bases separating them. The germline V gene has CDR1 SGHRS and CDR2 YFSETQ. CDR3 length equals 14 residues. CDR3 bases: TGCGCCAGCAGCTGGACAGATAGCACAGATACGCAGTATTTT. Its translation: CASSWTDSTDTQYF.

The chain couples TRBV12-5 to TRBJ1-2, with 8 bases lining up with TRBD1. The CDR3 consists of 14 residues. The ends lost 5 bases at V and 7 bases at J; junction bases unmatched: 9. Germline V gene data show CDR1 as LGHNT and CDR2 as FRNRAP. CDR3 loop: CASGLGQGVGGYTF. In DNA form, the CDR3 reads TGTGCTAGTGGTCTAGGACAGGGCGTAGGTGGCTACACCTTC.

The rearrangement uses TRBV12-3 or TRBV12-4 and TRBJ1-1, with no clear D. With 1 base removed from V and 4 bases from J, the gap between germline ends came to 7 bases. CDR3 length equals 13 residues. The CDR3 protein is CASSLVQSTEAFF. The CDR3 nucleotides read TGTGCCAGCAGTTTAGTGCAGTCCACTGAAGCTTTCTTT.

For the CDR3, the DNA is TGTGCCAGCACCACCGACAGGCGAGATACGCAGTATTTT. It encodes CASTTDRRDTQYF. This chain links TRBV6-5 with TRBJ2-3; a weak D match, TRBD1 (6 bases). The length of the CDR3 is 13 residues. Trimming stripped 7 bases from V and 5 bases from J, with 13 bases between. Germline CDR1 MNHEY, CDR2 SVGAGI.

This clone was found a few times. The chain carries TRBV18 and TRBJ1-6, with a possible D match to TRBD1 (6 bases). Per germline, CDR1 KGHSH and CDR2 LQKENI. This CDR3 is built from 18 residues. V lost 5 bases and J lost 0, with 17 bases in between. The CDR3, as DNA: TGTGCCAGCTCATCGGACAGCTCTGTGAGCTCCTATAATTCACCCCTCCACTTT. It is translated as CASSSDSSVSSYNSPLHF.

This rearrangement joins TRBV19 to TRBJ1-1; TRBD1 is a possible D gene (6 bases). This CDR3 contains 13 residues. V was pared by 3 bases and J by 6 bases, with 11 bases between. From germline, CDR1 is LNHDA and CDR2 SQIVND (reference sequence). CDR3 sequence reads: CASSIGGRAEAFF. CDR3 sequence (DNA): TGTGCCAGTAGTATTGGGGGGCGCGCTGAAGCTTTCTTT.